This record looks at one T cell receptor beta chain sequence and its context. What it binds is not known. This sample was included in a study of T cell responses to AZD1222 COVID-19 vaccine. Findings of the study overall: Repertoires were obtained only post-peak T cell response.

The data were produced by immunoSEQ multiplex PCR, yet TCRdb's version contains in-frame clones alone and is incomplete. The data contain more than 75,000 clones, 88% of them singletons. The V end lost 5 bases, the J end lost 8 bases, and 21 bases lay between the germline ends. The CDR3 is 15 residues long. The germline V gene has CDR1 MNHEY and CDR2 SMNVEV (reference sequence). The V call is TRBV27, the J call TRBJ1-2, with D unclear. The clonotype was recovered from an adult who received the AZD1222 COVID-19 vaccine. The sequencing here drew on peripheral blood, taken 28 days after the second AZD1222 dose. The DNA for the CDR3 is TGTGCCAGCAGTCCCCAGAGTACGTGGCTGGGGGGCTACACCTTC. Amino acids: CASSPQSTWLGGYTF.